This passage covers 19 T cell receptor beta chains from one sample sequenced in a study of patients and donors after allogeneic stem cell transplantation. TCRdb itself ran the RT-PCR reads through MiXCR, one entry per CDR3 protein. The repertoire includes 98,000 or so distinct CDR3 sequences, around 35% of them detected once, and around 26% sits in the top ten. The sequenced sample was blood, either unsorted or a sorted T cell fraction (not recorded which). The receptors stem from a human donor who was either an allogeneic HSCT recipient or a stem cell or donor lymphocyte infusion donor (not recorded which). It is not recorded whose cells these are; they may come from a transplant donor.

This clonotype has more than one count but fewer than ten. The V call is TRBV20-1, the J call TRBJ1-5; D perhaps matches TRBD1 (6 bases). The CDR3 contains 12 residues. Germline V gene lookup returns CDR1 DFQATT and CDR2 SNEGSKA (reference sequence). V was cut by 5 bases and J by 2 bases, with 7 bases left in between. This CDR3 reads CSAPGGNQPQHF. The CDR3 DNA is TGCAGTGCTCCAGGGGGCAATCAGCCCCAGCATTTT.

This rearrangement joins TRBV5-1 to TRBJ1-2; weak D call: TRBD1 (5 bases). CDR3 size: 14 residues. CDR1 and CDR2 from the germline V gene are SGHRS and YFSETQ. Trimming shortened V by 4 bases and J by 2 bases, and 12 bases separated the two germline ends. The CDR3 loop reads CASSLNRRNYGYTF. The CDR3 DNA reads TGCGCCAGCAGCCTAAACAGGCGGAACTATGGCTACACCTTC.

This clonotype was seen a handful of times. The rearrangement joins TRBV12-3 or TRBV12-4 to TRBJ2-7; TRBD2 might be the D (5 bases). V lost 5 bases to trimming and J lost 6 bases, with 11 bases between them. This CDR3 is built from 12 residues. In nucleotides, the CDR3 is TGTGCCAGCAGTCTCGAGGGAGCCGAGCAGTACTTC. It translates to CASSLEGAEQYF.

The genes are TRBV10-3 and TRBJ1-5; D is unresolved. V gave up 2 bases and J gave up 7 bases, with 15 bases separating them. Per the germline V gene, CDR1 is ENHRY and CDR2 is SYGVKD. The CDR3 runs 15 residues. Here the CDR3 reads CAISERPGTGQPQHF. CDR3 sequence (DNA): TGTGCCATCAGTGAGCGGCCGGGTACGGGGCAGCCCCAGCATTTT.

The rearrangement uses TRBV5-1 and TRBJ2-7; 9 nucleotides line up with TRBD1. The CDR3 runs to 17 residues. Germline lookup yields CDR1 SGHRS and CDR2 YFSETQ. V was clipped by 0 bases and J by 4 bases; unmatched bases: 11. The CDR3 reads CASSLVLGGQGLYEQYF. In nucleotides, the CDR3 is TGCGCCAGCAGCTTGGTCCTGGGGGGACAGGGATTGTACGAGCAGTACTTC.

This chain uses TRBV4-2 with TRBJ2-1, with a possible D match to TRBD2 (6 bases). The CDR3 sequence is 12 residues long. Germline V CDR1 and CDR2: LGHNA, YNFKEQ. The germline V and J ends were trimmed by 4 bases and 10 bases, with 11 bases remaining between them. CDR3 residues: CASSRDAGEQFF. The CDR3 coding sequence is TGTGCCAGCAGCCGAGATGCGGGGGAGCAGTTCTTC.

The rearrangement links TRBV19 to TRBJ2-3; the match to TRBD2 covers 14 bases. Germline CDR1 LNHDA, CDR2 SQIVND (reference sequence). V lost 5 bases to trimming and J lost 3 bases; unmatched junction nucleotides: 4. The length of the CDR3 is 16 residues. The CDR3 loop is CASSAGLAGGTDTQYF. The CDR3 DNA reads TGTGCCAGTAGTGCCGGACTAGCGGGAGGTACAGATACGCAGTATTTT.

This clonotype was picked up a small number of times. CDR3 in amino acids: CSARDSLEKLFF. The CDR3 DNA reads as TGCAGTGCTAGAGATTCCCTTGAAAAACTGTTTTTT. The J gene is TRBJ1-4, the V gene TRBV20-1; D is unclear. The germline gives CDR1 DFQATT, CDR2 SNEGSKA (reference sequence). V was trimmed by 0 bases and J by 7 bases, leaving 6 bases between them. The CDR3 is 12 amino acids.

The chain combines TRBV6-6 with TRBJ2-4; TRBD1 is a possible D gene (5 bases). Trimming left V 5 bases short and J 3 bases short, with 20 bases between. This CDR3 comprises 17 residues. Germline V gene sequence: CDR1 MNHNY, CDR2 SVGAGI (reference sequence). The CDR3 DNA sequence: TGTGCCAGCAGTCGCGTCACGGCAGGGTGGGACAAAAACATTCAGTACTTC. As protein: CASSRVTAGWDKNIQYF.

V is TRBV5-1 and J is TRBJ2-1; the match to TRBD2 covers 10 bases. In germline, CDR1 is SGHRS, CDR2 YFSETQ. The CDR3 consists of 15 residues. V lost 1 base, J lost 9 bases, and 7 bases stayed unmatched. The CDR3 loop reads CASSLNLAGDAEQFF. CDR3 DNA sequence: TGCGCCAGCAGCTTGAACCTAGCGGGAGACGCTGAGCAGTTCTTC.

This sequence joins TRBV18 and TRBJ1-5; 7 nucleotides line up with TRBD1. V trimming: 3 bases; J trimming: 3 bases; junction bases outside the gene matches: 8. The germline CDR1 and CDR2 sequences are KGHSH and LQKENI. CDR3 size: 16 residues. This CDR3 is CASSPTLTGNNQPQHF. CDR3 sequence (DNA): TGTGCCAGCTCACCGACCCTGACAGGGAACAATCAGCCCCAGCATTTT.

The chain recombines TRBV6-2 or TRBV6-3 with TRBJ2-1; unclear D gene. Germline V gene lookup returns CDR1 MNHEY and CDR2 SVGEGT. The V gene lost 5 bases and the J gene lost 5 bases, with 19 bases spanning the gap. CDR3 length equals 16 residues. CDR3 loop: CASSLLVGRTHNEQFF. In DNA form, the CDR3 reads TGTGCCAGCAGTCTCCTGGTCGGGCGAACTCACAATGAGCAGTTCTTC.

The chain recombines TRBV7-2 with TRBJ1-3; 8 nucleotides match TRBD1. Germline values: CDR1 SGHTA, CDR2 FQGNSA. This CDR3 is 17 amino acids long. V shed 4 bases, J shed 4 bases, and the junction held 12 bases outside the gene matches. In DNA form, the CDR3 reads TGTGCCAGCAGCTACCGGGACAGGTACCTTCGAGGAAACACCATATATTTT. Its protein product is CASSYRDRYLRGNTIYF.

The chain has TRBV25-1 and TRBJ1-2; D unclear. Trimming stripped 5 bases from V and 1 base from J, with 8 bases between. CDR3 length: 13 amino acids. The V gene's germline CDR1 is MGHDK and CDR2 SYGVNS. CDR3 protein: CASSTANNYGYTF. In DNA, the CDR3 is TGTGCCAGCAGTACGGCCAATAACTATGGCTACACCTTC.

The chain combines TRBV4-3 with TRBJ1-4; no firm D call. The V and J ends lost 0 bases and 4 bases respectively, with 9 bases between them. CDR3 size: 15 residues. From germline, CDR1 is LGHNA and CDR2 YSLEER. In nucleotides, the CDR3 is TGCGCCAGCAGCCAAGATTACCGGATTAATGAAAAACTGTTTTTT. It encodes CASSQDYRINEKLFF.

The V and J genes are TRBV4-3 and TRBJ2-5; D remains unclear. Trimming left V 3 bases short and J 0 bases short, with 5 bases between. Germline V gene lookup returns CDR1 LGHNA and CDR2 YSLEER. The CDR3 is made up of 13 amino acids. In DNA, the CDR3 is TGCGCCAGCAGCCAGTGGGACCAAGAGACCCAGTACTTC. Translating gives CASSQWDQETQYF.

The chain recombines TRBV12-3 or TRBV12-4 with TRBJ2-2, with D tentatively TRBD1 (6 bases). This CDR3 comprises 12 residues. V gave up 5 bases and J gave up 7 bases, with 8 bases separating them. This CDR3 is CASSRDIGELFF. CDR3 DNA: TGTGCCAGCAGTCGGGACATCGGGGAGCTGTTTTTT.

CDR3 DNA: TGTGCCAGCAGCCAGACTAGCGCGTCCAAAAACATTCAGTACTTC. Translating it yields CASSQTSASKNIQYF. The chain links TRBV27 to TRBJ2-4; 8 nucleotides align to TRBD2. The CDR3 loop spans 15 amino acids. Trimming took 6 bases from V and 2 from J; bases not matched to a gene: 6. Germline lookup yields CDR1 MNHEY and CDR2 SMNVEV (reference sequence).

This chain uses TRBV9 with TRBJ2-1; possible D gene TRBD2, 5 bases. CDR3 length equals 16 residues. Germline V gene lookup returns CDR1 SGDLS and CDR2 YYNGEE. V was cut by 0 bases and J by 4 bases, with 14 bases left in between. The CDR3 nucleotides read TGTGCCAGCAGCGTAGTGGCTAGCCCCCCATACAATGAGCAGTTCTTC. Amino acid sequence: CASSVVASPPYNEQFF.